Shown below are 3 T cell receptor beta chains from a single sample sequenced in a study of cytomegalovirus exposure and HLA in healthy donors. The data were produced by immunoSEQ multiplex PCR, yet TCRdb's version contains in-frame clones alone and is incomplete. The sample lists tens of thousands of clones; 93% were seen once. Sequenced material: PBMCs. The receptor source for this set is a man aged 18 to 29 in good health and CMV-seronegative.

This chain connects TRBV9 to TRBJ1-1; tentative D call: TRBD1 (6 bases). The germline gives CDR1 SGDLS, CDR2 YYNGEE. CDR3 length equals 14 residues. V shed 2 bases and J shed 2 bases, with 10 bases lying between them. The CDR3 region has the DNA TGTGCCAGCAGCGTTACAGGGACCAACACTGAAGCTTTCTTT. Amino acid sequence: CASSVTGTNTEAFF.

The V gene is TRBV9, the J gene TRBJ1-1; 7 nucleotides agree with TRBD1. From germline, CDR1 is SGDLS and CDR2 YYNGEE. V lost 3 bases and J lost 3; bases outside the gene matches: 2. The CDR3 sequence is 13 residues long. Written as DNA, the CDR3 is TGTGCCAGCAGCGCACAGGGGCACACTGAAGCTTTCTTT. This gives the protein CASSAQGHTEAFF.

This chain uses TRBV5-6 with TRBJ2-3; the D gene is possibly TRBD1 (6 bases). CDR1 and CDR2 (germline): SGHDT, YYEEEE. The CDR3 is 13 residues long. V was shortened by 2 bases and J by 3 bases, with 7 bases between the two germline ends. The CDR3 DNA is TGTGCCAGCAGCTTAGGGGGTACAGATACGCAGTATTTT. Its protein is CASSLGGTDTQYF.